This T cell receptor (beta chain) was documented in a study of cytomegalovirus exposure and HLA in healthy donors. Findings and limits, study-wide: For TCR beta chains, V- and J-gene trimming was later linked to a missense DCLRE1C variant. It was about 180 TCR beta chains that were listed as cytomegalovirus-associated. The study carried out a later analysis of TCR beta sequences. It associated around 17,000 of them with specific HLA alleles at a false discovery rate of 0.05.

The CDR3 spans 15 residues. Germline lookup yields CDR1 MRHNA and CDR2 SNTAGT. Trimming left V 5 bases short and J 2 bases short, with 10 bases between. As for this clone: The target antigen is unknown.

With 60 Vbeta and 13 Jbeta primers, the PCR was carried out. Data came from immunoSEQ multiplex PCR; TCRdb stores just in-frame clones and leaves some out. There are some 200,000 clones in the sample, with 5.5% to 7.5% held by the top ten. The TCR was taken from a man between 25 and 39 years old in good health and CMV-seronegative. The rearrangement joins TRBV6-4 to TRBJ2-6, with D possibly being TRBD1 (5 bases). The sequencing input was PBMCs. The CDR3 loop is CASSPQGTGANVLTF. CDR3 sequence (DNA): TGTGCCAGCAGTCCGCAGGGTACTGGGGCCAACGTCCTGACTTTC.